This T cell receptor beta chain was found in a study of blood T cell repertoires in COVID-19. Trimming at V came to 1 base and at J to 3 bases, leaving 4 bases not matched to a gene. The CDR3 spans 15 residues. Authors' processing steps: Researchers report that nucleated cell counts were estimated from reference gene primer amplification. The method was immunoSEQ multiplex PCR; TCRdb's version includes in-frame clones alone and lacks a portion of them. The V and J calls and clone size come from that table; D and trimming were worked out from the DNA. Counted here are approximately 210,000 clones, just over 85% occurring once; the ten biggest clones make up roughly 11%.

This chain joins TRBV23-1 and TRBJ2-7; TRBD1 agrees at 9 bases. TRBV23-1 is given ORF status, its function remaining uncertain. The sequenced material came from peripheral blood. This receptor was obtained from a man aged 45-65 years with COVID-19, enrolled during active disease. CDR3 nucleotide sequence: TGCGCCAGCAGTCAATTGACAGGGGGAAGCTACGAGCAGTACTTC. This gives the protein CASSQLTGGSYEQYF.